This TCR beta chain was identified in a study of cytomegalovirus exposure and HLA in healthy donors. Study-level points and caveats: Cytomegalovirus status was reportedly diagnosed by the classifier with high specificity and sensitivity. Likely technical artifact: a cluster of highly shared sequence variants. It was only CMV serostatus that was available as immune exposure information. A later analysis reported that several of the most significant clusters appeared to be linked to common viral pathogens, among them Epstein-Barr virus.

PCR was performed using 60 Vbeta and 13 Jbeta primers. TCRdb's table, derived via immunoSEQ multiplex PCR, lists solely in-frame clones and lacks some. Here the sample spans approximately 160,000 clones, roughly 70% being singletons. As to this clone: Its antigen is undetermined.

The sequence was collected from a woman between 35 and 50 years old in good health and CMV-seropositive. Specimen: PBMCs.

The CDR3 region is CASWSGTGQSYEQYF. For the CDR3, the DNA is TGTGCCAGCTGGTCCGGGACAGGGCAATCCTACGAGCAGTACTTC. The chain has TRBV18 and TRBJ2-7, with 9 bases that match TRBD1. J gave up 1 base and V 7 bases, and 8 bases lay outside the gene matches. The CDR3 has 15 residues. The V gene's germline CDR1 is KGHSH and CDR2 LQKENI.